Listed here are 25 T cell receptor beta chains from one sample, sequenced in a study of response to subunit inactivated influenza vaccine. MiXCR, run by TCRdb on the RT-PCR reads, gives a single entry per CDR3 protein. This sample has around 570,000 distinct CDR3 sequences, with 7.5% to 8.5% found just once. Here the sequenced sample was PBMCs from blood, taken 23 months after vaccination. Receptor source: a man aged 45-69 years who received an inactivated influenza vaccine.

This chain connects TRBV7-2 to TRBJ2-2; TRBD2 might be the D (5 bases). The CDR3 extends over 13 amino acids. V lost 5 bases to trimming and J lost 8 bases, with 12 bases between them. Germline lookup yields CDR1 SGHTA and CDR2 FQGNSA. CDR3 loop: CASSPSGGGELFF. The CDR3 nucleotides are TGTGCCAGCAGCCCGTCCGGAGGTGGGGAGCTGTTTTTT.

This chain uses TRBV12-3 or TRBV12-4 with TRBJ2-3, with TRBD2 identical over 7 bases. With V trimmed by 5 bases and J by 1 base, 6 bases remained unmatched. The CDR3 sequence is 15 residues long. In nucleotides, the CDR3 is TGTGCCAGCAGTCTCAGCGGGGCTGGCACAGATACGCAGTATTTT. Amino acid sequence: CASSLSGAGTDTQYF.

The V gene is TRBV5-6, the J gene TRBJ2-1; TRBD2 might be the D (6 bases). Looked up from germline, CDR1 is SGHDT and CDR2 is YYEEEE. V was pared by 4 bases and J by 8 bases, with 19 bases between. This CDR3 has 15 residues. CDR3 in amino acids: CASSPGFSGMDEQFF. Here the CDR3 DNA reads TGTGCCAGCAGCCCAGGATTTAGCGGAATGGATGAGCAGTTCTTC.

This clonotype was observed at least ten times. The CDR3 sequence is CASSLEAGSSYEQYF. In nucleotides, the CDR3 is TGTGCCAGCAGTTTAGAAGCAGGAAGCTCCTACGAGCAGTACTTC. V usage is TRBV27 and J usage is TRBJ2-7; D ambiguous. CDR1 is MNHEY, CDR2 SMNVEV, per germline (reference sequence). Trimming left V 2 bases short and J 0 bases short, with 11 bases between. The CDR3 runs 15 residues.

The rearrangement links TRBV11-3 to TRBJ2-1; TRBD2 aligns across 11 bases. The CDR3 contains 18 residues. Germline V lookup: CDR1 SGHNT, CDR2 YENEEA. V gave up 3 bases and J gave up 5 bases; unmatched junction bases: 12. CDR3 residues: CASSFLRLLAGGNNEQFF. CDR3 nucleotide sequence: TGTGCCAGCAGCTTCTTAAGGCTTCTAGCGGGAGGAAACAATGAGCAGTTCTTC.

This clonotype was counted many times. The rearrangement uses TRBV5-1 and TRBJ1-5, with D uncertain. The CDR3 totals 13 residues. Between the trimmed V and J ends, which lost 0 bases and 6 bases, there was a span of 7 bases. Germline V gene sequence: CDR1 SGHRS, CDR2 YFSETQ. This CDR3 is CASSLDVGQPQHF. The CDR3 DNA reads TGCGCCAGCAGCTTGGACGTCGGTCAGCCCCAGCATTTT.

Many counts were recorded for this clonotype. V gene TRBV14 combines with J gene TRBJ2-1; TRBD1 might be the D (5 bases). V was clipped by 0 bases and J by 15 bases, with 18 bases between them. The CDR3 loop spans 14 amino acids. CDR1 and CDR2 (germline): SGHDN, FVKESK. The CDR3 DNA reads TGTGCCAGCAGCCAAGATCAGGGCGGAGTTACAGTGTTCTTC. It specifies CASSQDQGGVTVFF.

The chain recombines TRBV4-3 with TRBJ2-3; 7 positions match TRBD2. The CDR3 loop spans 16 amino acids. V was pared by 3 bases and J by 4 bases, with 10 bases of the junction left unmatched. Per germline, CDR1 LGHNA and CDR2 YSLEER. The CDR3 spells CASSHKGSGTPDTQYF. CDR3 nucleotides: TGCGCCAGCAGCCATAAAGGCAGCGGGACCCCAGATACGCAGTATTTT.

The chain recombines TRBV2 with TRBJ1-3; D ambiguous. CDR1 is SNHLY, CDR2 FYNNEI, per germline. V lost 4 bases and J lost 2, with 15 bases in between. The CDR3 sequence is 16 residues long. CDR3 residues: CASSGGIEDPGNTIYF. The CDR3, as DNA: TGTGCCAGCAGTGGCGGAATTGAAGACCCTGGAAACACCATATATTTT.

This clonotype was counted between two and nine times. This chain connects TRBV20-1 to TRBJ2-1; D ambiguous. Trimming took 6 bases from V and 4 from J, leaving 13 bases between them. The CDR3 runs 13 residues. Germline V lookup: CDR1 DFQATT, CDR2 SNEGSKA (reference sequence). This CDR3 reads CSAGTSSYNEQFF. For the CDR3, the DNA is TGCAGTGCCGGAACCTCTTCTTACAATGAGCAGTTCTTC.

In DNA, the CDR3 is TGCAGCGTGGGACAGGCGAGCTCCTACGAGCAGTACTTC. Amino acids: CSVGQASSYEQYF. The chain uses TRBV29-1 and TRBJ2-7; 8 bases fit TRBD1. After removal of 6 bases from V and 0 bases from J, the junction contained 4 bases not matched to a gene. From germline, CDR1 is SQVTM and CDR2 ANQGSEA. The CDR3 runs to 13 residues.

J is TRBJ2-1 and V is TRBV24-1, with 9 bases that match TRBD2. V lost 4 bases to trimming and J lost 0 bases; unmatched junction nucleotides: 12. This CDR3 spans 19 amino acids. Looked up from germline, CDR1 is KGHDR and CDR2 is SFDVKD. Written as DNA, the CDR3 is TGTGCCACCAGTGACTACCGACTAGCGGCCGATTACTCCTACAATGAGCAGTTCTTC. It is translated as CATSDYRLAADYSYNEQFF.

Ten or more counts support this clonotype. The chain employs TRBV20-1 and TRBJ2-3, with TRBD2 matching over 10 bases. The CDR3 totals 13 residues. Germline CDR1 and CDR2: DFQATT and SNEGSKA (reference sequence). DNA of the CDR3: TGCAGGACGACTAGCGGGTCCACAGATACGCAGTATTTT. Translation gives CRTTSGSTDTQYF.

This clonotype was counted only a few times. V and J are TRBV20-1 and TRBJ2-5; possibly TRBD2 for D (6 bases). CDR1 is DFQATT and CDR2 is SNEGSKA in the germline V gene (reference sequence). This CDR3 spans 12 amino acids. Trimming pared 3 bases from V and 3 bases from J, leaving 8 bases between. This CDR3 reads CSARRREETQYF. The DNA for the CDR3 is TGCAGTGCTAGGCGGAGGGAAGAGACCCAGTACTTC.

This clonotype showed up many times. V and J are TRBV29-1 and TRBJ1-5; TRBD1 is a possible D gene (5 bases). CDR3 length: 14 residues. Trimming took 6 bases from V and 5 from J, leaving 17 bases between them. Germline V gene data show CDR1 as SQVTM and CDR2 as ANQGSEA. The CDR3 DNA reads TGCAGCGTCGCATCAGGGTCGGGCGATCAGCCCCAGCATTTT. It is translated as CSVASGSGDQPQHF. Filled out from reference TRBV29-1 and TRBJ1-5, the complete variable domain reads SAVISQKPSRDICQRGTSLTIQCQVDSQVTMMFWYRQQPGQSLTLIATANQGSEATYESGFVIDKFPISRPNLTFSTLTVSNMSPEDSSIYLCSVASGSGDQPQHFGDGTRLSIL.

The rearrangement joins TRBV20-1 to TRBJ2-2, with D maybe TRBD1 (6 bases). Germline-derived CDR1 and CDR2 are DFQATT and SNEGSKA (reference sequence). V lost 3 bases and J 5 bases, leaving 19 bases between the germline ends. This CDR3 is built from 16 residues. The chain's CDR3 is CSARRRGKSVTGELFF. The CDR3 DNA reads TGCAGTGCTAGGCGCAGGGGTAAATCAGTAACCGGGGAGCTGTTTTTT.

CDR3 sequence reads: CASSAAGTSSDTQYF. The CDR3 DNA reads TGCGCCAGCAGCGCGGCCGGGACTAGCAGTGATACGCAGTATTTT. This chain joins TRBV5-1 and TRBJ2-3; 9 bases are shared with TRBD2. The CDR3 totals 15 residues. Germline V gene sequence: CDR1 SGHRS, CDR2 YFSETQ. V lost 4 bases and J lost 6; bases outside the gene matches: 9. The full variable domain, in which reference TRBV5-1 and TRBJ2-3 provide the parts outside the CDR3, is KAGVTQTPRYLIKTRGQQVTLSCSPISGHRSVSWYQQTPGQGLQFLFEYFSETQRNKGNFPGRFSGRQFSNSRSEMNVSTLELGDSALYLCASSAAGTSSDTQYFGPGTRLTVL.

This clonotype showed up many times. The CDR3 protein is CASSYGGVGYNEQFF. The DNA of the CDR3 is TGTGCCAGCAGTTATGGGGGGGTCGGCTACAATGAGCAGTTCTTC. This chain joins TRBV6-2 or TRBV6-3 and TRBJ2-1; 7 bases align to TRBD2. CDR1 is MNHEY and CDR2 is SVGEGT in the germline V gene. V lost 3 bases, J lost 3 bases, and 5 bases stayed unmatched. This CDR3 spans 15 amino acids.

This clonotype was counted only a few times. The V gene is TRBV3-1, the J gene TRBJ1-1, with a weak D call TRBD1 (5 bases). The germline V gene encodes CDR1 LGHDT and CDR2 YNNKEL (reference sequence). V gave up 1 base and J gave up 0 bases, with 9 bases separating them. There are 15 residues in the CDR3. CDR3 DNA: TGTGCCAGCAGCCAAGGGTGGGGGATGAACACTGAAGCTTTCTTT. Translated: CASSQGWGMNTEAFF.

This clonotype occurred a few times. The V call is TRBV20-1, the J call TRBJ2-3; tentative D call: TRBD1 (7 bases). CDR3 length equals 16 residues. V lost 6 bases to trimming and J lost 0 bases, with 19 bases between them. The germline V gene has CDR1 DFQATT and CDR2 SNEGSKA (reference sequence). CDR3 protein: CSAPPGGWLSTDTQYF. The CDR3 nucleotides read TGCAGTGCCCCCCCAGGGGGGTGGCTCAGCACAGATACGCAGTATTTT.

The V and J genes are TRBV12-3 or TRBV12-4 and TRBJ1-1; no reliable D call. Trimming shortened V by 7 bases and J by 7 bases, and 16 bases separated the two germline ends. The CDR3 has 13 residues. The CDR3: CASTRLAAHEAFF. In DNA form, the CDR3 reads TGTGCCAGCACCCGGTTGGCAGCCCATGAAGCTTTCTTT.

This clonotype was observed once. V gene TRBV11-2 combines with J gene TRBJ1-1; a weak D match, TRBD1 (6 bases). This CDR3 has 12 amino acids. Germline V gives CDR1 SGHAT, CDR2 FQNNGV. Trimming stripped 4 bases from V and 8 bases from J, with 11 bases between. CDR3 DNA sequence: TGTGCCAGCAGCTCGAACGACAGGGAAGCTTTCTTT. This encodes CASSSNDREAFF.

This clonotype was detected only once. V gene TRBV27 combines with J gene TRBJ2-2; 11 nucleotides match TRBD1. Germline CDR1 and CDR2: MNHEY and SMNVEV (reference sequence). This CDR3 has 20 residues. V lost 2 bases and J lost 4; bases outside the gene matches: 15. This chain's CDR3 is CASSLDWGTGGSGSTGELFF. Here the CDR3 DNA reads TGTGCCAGCAGTTTAGATTGGGGGACAGGGGGGTCCGGGAGCACCGGGGAGCTGTTTTTT.

In this sample, this clonotype turned up many times. At one boundary the junction diverges from the germline segment, which might be a read error. J is TRBJ2-6 and V is TRBV7-2; the D gene is possibly TRBD1 (5 bases). The CDR3 is 13 residues long. Germline CDR1 reads SGHTA; CDR2 reads FQGNSA. CDR3 amino acids: CASRDSGANVLTF. In nucleotides, the CDR3 is TGCGCCAGCAGGGATTCTGGGGCCAACGTCCTGACTTTC.

This rearrangement joins TRBV6-2 or TRBV6-3 to TRBJ1-1; a weak D match, TRBD1 (5 bases). Per germline, CDR1 MNHEY and CDR2 SVGEGT. Deletions cut 2 bases from V and 10 bases from J, with 14 bases between. The length of the CDR3 is 13 residues. This CDR3 reads CASSYGWAGRAFF. The CDR3 nucleotides read TGTGCCAGCAGTTACGGTTGGGCAGGGCGAGCTTTCTTT.